This entry features one T cell receptor (beta chain) sequence. Individuals aged about 18 to 100 years were recruited from about two dozen US areas. These data belong to a study of blood T cell repertoires in COVID-19. The assay was immunoSEQ multiplex PCR, and TCRdb's table has in-frame clones only and misses some. In the table there are over 200,000 clones, 80% to 90% of which are singletons. The clonotype originates from a woman aged 25-40 years who had been exposed to COVID-19. The specimen sequenced was PBMCs or T cells enriched from blood (not recorded which).

The CDR3 spells CASRQTGLYGYTF. The DNA for the CDR3 is TGTGCCAGCAGACAGACAGGGCTCTATGGCTACACCTTC. The genes are TRBV7-9 and TRBJ1-2; TRBD1 matches at 7 bases. Germline trimming cut 6 bases from V and 4 bases from J; bases unmatched to any gene: 5. The CDR3 is made up of 13 amino acids. The V gene's germline CDR1 is SEHNR and CDR2 FQNEAQ (reference sequence). Using reference TRBV7-9 and TRBJ1-2 for the parts outside the CDR3, the full variable domain is DTGVSQNPRHKITKRGQNVTFRCDPISEHNRLYWYRQTLGQGPEFLTYFQNEAQLEKSRLLSDRFSAERPKGSFSTLEIQRTEQGDSAMYLCASRQTGLYGYTFGSGTRLTVV.